In its sample, the clone carrying this TCR beta chain was seen a few times. Its antigen is still unknown. TCRdb reprocessed the RT-PCR reads with MiXCR, giving one entry per CDR3 protein. The sample lists 800,000 to 1,000,000 distinct CDR3 sequences, around 20% occurring once. The data stem from a study of response to subunit inactivated influenza vaccine. Germline-derived CDR1 and CDR2 are DFQATT and SNEGSKA (reference sequence). The CDR3 consists of 11 residues. Trimming cost V 3 bases and J 9 bases, with 12 bases left between them. Study-wide results and limits: Researchers suggested that each seasonal influenza vaccination recruits few new T cells.

The sample in question was PBMCs from blood, obtained roughly 5 days after vaccination. This rearrangement joins TRBV20-1 to TRBJ2-7; the D gene is possibly TRBD1 (6 bases). The clonotype was recovered from a man aged 45-65 years who received an inactivated influenza vaccine. CDR3 protein: CSARDSGVQYF. The CDR3 DNA reads as TGCAGTGCTAGGGACTCAGGGGTGCAGTACTTC.